Detailed here is one TCR beta chain. Its specificity is unknown. Cells that had been cultured for ten to eleven days were the source of isolated CD4+ T cells. All study participants received two doses of BNT162b2 or mRNA-1273 vaccine. IL-2 medium took the place of half the medium on both days 3 and 7. This specimen belongs to a study of vaccination effects on CD4 cells after COVID-19. Study-wide context: Using viral peptide pools, the ViraFEST assay grew out antigen-specific CD4+ T cells prior to sequencing. Points from the study as a whole: Marked clonal contraction was seen late after vaccination (in both infection- and vaccine-induced clones).

Only in-frame clones appear in the TCRdb table, and some are missing; sequencing was by immunoSEQ multiplex PCR. In the table there are about 73,000 clones, roughly four fifths of which are singletons. This CDR3 is 12 amino acids long. Trimming cost V 4 bases and J 5 bases, with 8 bases left between them. Per germline, CDR1 SGHAT and CDR2 FQNNGV. The sample was CD4+ T cells from PBMCs cultured without peptide, taken after COVID-19 vaccination. The sequence derives from a human donor who received a COVID-19 vaccine. The V call is TRBV11-2, the J call TRBJ1-2, with D unresolved. CDR3 sequence reads: CASSWSDYGYTF. In nucleotides, the CDR3 is TGTGCCAGCAGCTGGTCTGATTATGGCTACACCTTC. The variable domain in full, with the rest retrieved from reference TRBV11-2 and TRBJ1-2, is EAGVAQSPRYKIIEKRQSVAFWCNPISGHATLYWYQQILGQGPKLLIQFQNNGVVDDSQLPKDRFSAERLKGVDSTLKIQPAKLEDSAVYLCASSWSDYGYTFGSGTRLTVV.